The 16 T cell receptor beta chains reported below all come from one sample, sequenced in a study of control samples from healthy donors and cancer patients. Only in-frame clones appear in the TCRdb table, and some are missing; sequencing was by immunoSEQ multiplex PCR. The sample contains 150,000 or so clones, roughly 90% of which appear only once. Sequencing input: blood. The receptors shown here come from a man younger than 40 in good health.

V usage is TRBV4-1 and J usage is TRBJ2-1; TRBD1 aligns across 11 bases. The CDR3 extends over 18 amino acids. Per the germline V gene, CDR1 is MGHRA and CDR2 is YSYEKL. V gave up 1 base and J gave up 3 bases; unmatched junction bases: 8. In DNA form, the CDR3 reads TGCGCCAGCAGCCAAGGAGCGGACAGGGGGCAACTCTACAATGAGCAGTTCTTC. Residues: CASSQGADRGQLYNEQFF.

V gene TRBV5-4 combines with J gene TRBJ2-5, with D unclear. The CDR3 has 13 amino acids. V lost 0 bases to trimming and J lost 1 base, with 4 bases between them. CDR1 and CDR2 from the germline V gene are SGHNT and YYREEE (reference sequence). CDR3 protein: CASSLDRQETQYF. The DNA for the CDR3 is TGTGCCAGCAGCTTGGACCGCCAAGAGACCCAGTACTTC.

The chain is built from TRBV30 and TRBJ2-3, with a tentative D call TRBD2 (5 bases). The CDR3 sequence is 13 residues long. Germline assignment: CDR1 GTSNPN and CDR2 SVGIG (reference sequence). V lost 0 bases to trimming and J lost 6 bases, with 10 bases between them. DNA for the CDR3: TGTGCCTGGAGTGTACTACGCGGGGATACGCAGTATTTT. Translated, it gives CAWSVLRGDTQYF.

V and J are TRBV5-8 and TRBJ2-7; 8 bases are a match to TRBD1. Per the germline V gene, CDR1 is SGHTS and CDR2 is YDEGEE. The CDR3 covers 15 residues. V dropped 3 bases and J dropped 3; count of bases not matched to a gene: 8. The CDR3 sequence is CASSYPGQGDYEQYF. The CDR3 coding sequence is TGTGCCAGCAGCTACCCTGGACAGGGAGACTACGAGCAGTACTTC.

This CDR3 reads CASSYSQGATNEKLFF. CDR3 sequence (DNA): TGTGCCAGCAGTTACTCGCAGGGGGCAACTAATGAAAAACTGTTTTTT. The chain recombines TRBV6-5 with TRBJ1-4; 7 bases fit TRBD1. Trimming took 0 bases from V and 0 from J; bases not matched to a gene: 1. The length of the CDR3 is 16 residues. Germline V CDR1 and CDR2: MNHEY, SVGAGI.

The chain links TRBV5-6 to TRBJ2-3, with a weak D call TRBD1 (6 bases). Trimming left V 2 bases short and J 1 base short, with 11 bases between. CDR1 SGHDT and CDR2 YYEEEE come from the germline V gene. CDR3 length: 15 residues. The CDR3 loop reads CASSFGAGGTDTQYF. CDR3 nucleotide sequence: TGTGCCAGCAGCTTCGGGGCAGGGGGCACAGATACGCAGTATTTT.

The rearrangement joins TRBV5-1 to TRBJ2-6, with D maybe TRBD1 (6 bases). The length of the CDR3 is 24 residues. Germline V CDR1 and CDR2: SGHRS, YFSETQ. Trimming took 3 bases from V and 3 from J, leaving 37 bases between them. The CDR3 spells CASSSPQGLTPFEAGLGGANVLTF. As DNA, the CDR3 is TGCGCCAGCAGCTCCCCACAGGGTTTAACACCCTTCGAGGCCGGCTTGGGTGGGGCCAACGTCCTGACTTTC.

In this sample, this clone turned up a few times. V and J are TRBV5-1 and TRBJ2-7; the match to TRBD1 covers 7 bases. This CDR3 has 14 amino acids. Germline CDR1 and CDR2: SGHRS and YFSETQ. V shed 2 bases, J shed 2 bases, and the junction held 4 bases outside the gene matches. The CDR3 loop is CASSFTGVPYEQYF. The CDR3 DNA follows: TGCGCCAGCAGCTTCACAGGGGTCCCCTACGAGCAGTACTTC.

This sequence joins TRBV6-5 and TRBJ1-1; D unresolved. V was cut by 2 bases and J by 0 bases, with 4 bases left in between. The germline V gene encodes CDR1 MNHEY and CDR2 SVGAGI. The CDR3 has 13 amino acids. The CDR3 DNA reads TGTGCCAGCAGTTACACCTTGAACACTGAAGCTTTCTTT. Protein: CASSYTLNTEAFF.

The V gene is TRBV2, the J gene TRBJ2-2; either TRBD1 or TRBD2 may supply D (5 bases each). The V end lost 6 bases, the J end lost 1 base, and 9 bases lay between the germline ends. The germline V gene encodes CDR1 SNHLY and CDR2 FYNNEI. There are 14 residues in the CDR3. In DNA form, the CDR3 reads TGTGCCAGCAGAGAGGGGAGGAACACCGGGGAGCTGTTTTTT. Translated: CASREGRNTGELFF. Full variable domain (rest looked up from reference TRBV2 and TRBJ2-2): EPEVTQTPSHQVTQMGQEVILRCVPISNHLYFYWYRQILGQKVEFLVSFYNNEISEKSEIFDDQFSVERPDGSNFTLKIRSTKLEDSAMYFCASREGRNTGELFFGEGSRLTVL.

The V and J genes are TRBV7-2 and TRBJ2-5; D gene uncertain. In germline, CDR1 is SGHTA, CDR2 FQGNSA. This CDR3 region has 12 residues. The ends were cut back, 3 bases at V and 8 bases at J, with 10 bases in the middle. This CDR3 is CASSLDSPTQYF. CDR3 bases: TGTGCCAGCAGCTTGGATAGCCCCACCCAGTACTTC. Variable domain in full (rest from reference TRBV7-2 and TRBJ2-5): GAGVSQSPSNKVTEKGKDVELRCDPISGHTALYWYRQSLGQGLEFLIYFQGNSAPDKSGLPSDRFSAERTGGSVSTLTIQRTQQEDSAVYLCASSLDSPTQYFGPGTRLLVL.

This chain uses TRBV28 with TRBJ1-5; 10 nucleotides match TRBD1. This CDR3 is 15 amino acids long. The junction had 11 bases not matched to a gene; V was cut back by 10 bases and J by 5 bases. Germline V gives CDR1 MDHEN, CDR2 SYDVKM. CDR3 protein: CATEPGQGIYQPQHF. As DNA, the CDR3 is TGTGCCACGGAGCCGGGACAGGGGATTTATCAGCCCCAGCATTTT. Full variable domain (missing parts from reference TRBV28 and TRBJ1-5): DVKVTQSSRYLVKRTGEKVFLECVQDMDHENMFWYRQDPGLGLRLIYFSYDVKMKEKGDIPEGYSVSREKKERFSLILESASTNQTSMYLCATEPGQGIYQPQHFGDGTRLSIL.

The gene calls are TRBV14 and TRBJ2-1, with 7 bases lining up with TRBD1. From germline, CDR1 is SGHDN and CDR2 FVKESK. The CDR3 spans 15 residues. Trimming at V came to 3 bases and at J to 5 bases, leaving 7 bases not matched to a gene. This CDR3 reads CASSQYRDRDNEQFF. The CDR3 nucleotides read TGTGCCAGCAGCCAGTACCGGGACAGAGACAATGAGCAGTTCTTC.

The V gene is TRBV6-6, the J gene TRBJ1-6; 8 bases fit TRBD1. V lost 5 bases to trimming and J lost 0 bases; unmatched junction nucleotides: 9. Germline loops: CDR1 MNHNY, CDR2 SVGAGI (reference sequence). This CDR3 comprises 18 residues. DNA for the CDR3: TGTGCCAGCAGTCCCCACTGGACAGGGAGCTCCTATAATTCACCCCTCCACTTT. Residues: CASSPHWTGSSYNSPLHF.

The chain carries TRBV27 and TRBJ1-1; D not resolved. V lost 6 bases, J lost 1 base, and 9 bases lay in between. Germline V gives CDR1 MNHEY, CDR2 SMNVEV (reference sequence). This CDR3 contains 13 residues. In DNA form, the CDR3 reads TGTGCCAGCAGATTACAGCCGAACACTGAAGCTTTCTTT. This translates into CASRLQPNTEAFF.

The chain employs TRBV2 and TRBJ2-7; D is unresolved. The ends were cut back, 0 bases at V and 3 bases at J, with 6 bases in the middle. The CDR3 is 13 residues long. Germline V gene data show CDR1 as SNHLY and CDR2 as FYNNEI. CDR3 amino acids: CASSEAGFYEQYF. The CDR3 DNA is TGTGCCAGCAGTGAAGCGGGATTCTACGAGCAGTACTTC.